This T cell receptor (beta chain) emerged from a study of cytomegalovirus exposure and HLA in healthy donors. This clone was seen more than once but under ten times. In the PCR, 60 Vbeta and 13 Jbeta primers were used. The protocol was immunoSEQ multiplex PCR, while the TCRdb copy is restricted to in-frame clones and leaves out a portion. The repertoire holds 150,000 or so clones, with around 79% as singletons. This TCR came from a man aged 30 to 39 in good health and CMV-seropositive. The specimen sequenced was PBMCs.

The CDR3 DNA sequence: TGCGCCAGCAGCCAGGGGAGCGGACAGGGGGCCTACAATGAGCAGTTCTTC. Residues: CASSQGSGQGAYNEQFF. This chain joins TRBV4-3 and TRBJ2-1, with 10 bases lining up with TRBD1. V gave up 3 bases and J gave up 2 bases; unmatched junction bases: 7. The CDR3 extends over 17 amino acids. CDR1 is LGHNA and CDR2 is YSLEER in the germline V gene.